The 32 T cell receptor beta chains below come from one sample, sequenced in a study of cytomegalovirus exposure and HLA in healthy donors. Measured with immunoSEQ multiplex PCR; TCRdb has only the in-frame clones, and not every one. Counted here are 95,000 to 120,000 clones, more than 90% occurring once; the ten biggest clones make up 0.67%. The material sequenced was PBMCs. These receptors all come from a woman between 18 and 30 years old in good health and CMV-seronegative.

The chain combines TRBV19 with TRBJ1-1; 10 bases align to TRBD1. Germline values: CDR1 LNHDA, CDR2 SQIVND (reference sequence). The CDR3 runs to 11 residues. The CDR3 nucleotides are TGTCCGACAGGGGGCAACACTGAAGCTTTCTTT. It encodes CPTGGNTEAFF.

The rearrangement joins TRBV19 to TRBJ1-5; 8 bases fit TRBD1. This CDR3 spans 15 amino acids. V shed 5 bases and J 2 bases; nucleotides not matched to a gene: 5. Germline V gives CDR1 LNHDA, CDR2 SQIVND (reference sequence). CDR3 coding DNA: TGTGCCAGTAGTTTGAAGACAGGGGGCAATCAGCCCCAGCATTTT. Translated, it gives CASSLKTGGNQPQHF.

The V gene is TRBV5-1, the J gene TRBJ2-3; TRBD1 matches 8 bases. The J segment lost 5 bases and the V segment lost 4 bases, leaving 6 bases of the junction unmatched. There are 14 residues in the CDR3. Germline CDR1 is SGHRS and CDR2 is YFSETQ. CDR3 nucleotide sequence: TGCGCCAGCAGCCTAGGACAGGGAGTAGATACGCAGTATTTT. Its translation is CASSLGQGVDTQYF.

The chain carries TRBV7-3 and TRBJ2-1, with TRBD2 matching over 7 bases. This CDR3 has 13 residues. Germline CDR1 is SGHTA and CDR2 is FQGTGA. V lost 3 bases to trimming and J lost 8 bases; unmatched junction nucleotides: 4. As DNA, the CDR3 is TGTGCCAGCAGCTTTAGACTAGCAGATGAGCAGTTCTTC. This sequence encodes CASSFRLADEQFF.

J is TRBJ2-1 and V is TRBV18, with TRBD1 matching 9 bases. This CDR3 region has 15 residues. J gave up 5 bases and V 6 bases, and 8 bases lay outside the gene matches. Germline V gene sequence: CDR1 KGHSH, CDR2 LQKENI. CDR3 sequence (DNA): TGTGCCAGCTCTAAAAGGACAGGGGACCACAATGAGCAGTTCTTC. Its translation is CASSKRTGDHNEQFF.

This sequence joins TRBV29-1 and TRBJ2-4; maybe TRBD1 (6 bases). Germline values: CDR1 SQVTM, CDR2 ANQGSEA. The V and J ends lost 6 bases and 3 bases respectively, with 21 bases between them. The CDR3 has 16 amino acids. The CDR3 nucleotides read TGCAGCGTATATGACAGGAATATAGGAGACAAAAACATTCAGTACTTC. This codes for CSVYDRNIGDKNIQYF.

J is TRBJ2-2 and V is TRBV4-1; 10 bases match TRBD2. The CDR3 covers 13 residues. V was clipped by 4 bases and J by 10 bases; unmatched bases: 3. Germline CDR1 reads MGHRA; CDR2 reads YSYEKL. CDR3 in DNA: TGCGCCAGCAGCCCCGGGACTAGCGAGGAGCTGTTTTTT. It yields the protein CASSPGTSEELFF.

V is TRBV7-9 and J is TRBJ1-3; D is unclear. This CDR3 comprises 15 residues. The germline V gene has CDR1 SEHNR and CDR2 FQNEAQ (reference sequence). With 6 bases removed from V and 2 bases from J, the gap between germline ends came to 14 bases. CDR3 loop: CASSPTGFAGNTIYF. CDR3 nucleotide sequence: TGTGCCAGCAGTCCAACGGGTTTTGCTGGAAACACCATATATTTT. Using reference TRBV7-9 and TRBJ1-3 for the parts outside the CDR3, the full variable domain is DTGVSQNPRHKITKRGQNVTFRCDPISEHNRLYWYRQTLGQGPEFLTYFQNEAQLEKSRLLSDRFSAERPKGSFSTLEIQRTEQGDSAMYLCASSPTGFAGNTIYFGEGSWLTVV.

The V call is TRBV7-3, the J call TRBJ2-3; D remains unclear. The CDR3 runs to 12 residues. Between the trimmed V and J ends, which lost 6 bases and 2 bases, there was a span of 6 bases. Germline V gives CDR1 SGHTA, CDR2 FQGTGA. The CDR3 is CASSQNTDTQYF. The DNA of the CDR3 is TGTGCCAGCAGTCAGAACACAGATACGCAGTATTTT.

This chain joins TRBV28 and TRBJ2-7; 10 bases map to TRBD2. V was pared by 3 bases and J by 2 bases, with 7 bases of the junction left unmatched. This CDR3 has 16 amino acids. Germline V gene data show CDR1 as MDHEN and CDR2 as SYDVKM. CDR3 in DNA: TGTGCCAGCAGTTTCATTAGCGGGGGGCGTCCCTACGAGCAGTACTTC. It codes for CASSFISGGRPYEQYF.

The chain is built from TRBV19 and TRBJ2-4; TRBD2 matches 7 bases. V was pared by 3 bases and J by 9 bases, with 2 bases of the junction left unmatched. Germline CDR1 LNHDA, CDR2 SQIVND (reference sequence). The CDR3 length is 12 residues. As DNA, the CDR3 is TGTGCCAGTAGTATTAGGGAGGGCATTCAGTACTTC. This gives the protein CASSIREGIQYF.

The chain joins TRBV15 to TRBJ1-2, with D perhaps matching TRBD1 (6 bases). The CDR3 sequence is 15 residues long. V was pared by 0 bases and J by 8 bases, with 16 bases between. From germline, CDR1 is LNHNV and CDR2 YYDKDF (reference sequence). CDR3 sequence: CATSRDRVGAQGYTF. In DNA form, the CDR3 reads TGTGCCACCAGCAGAGATAGGGTGGGGGCGCAAGGCTACACCTTC.

J is TRBJ1-2 and V is TRBV7-2, with D perhaps matching TRBD1 (5 bases). The CDR3 has 15 amino acids. Germline lookup yields CDR1 SGHTA and CDR2 FQGNSA. The V gene lost 1 base and the J gene lost 0 bases, with 9 bases spanning the gap. CDR3 DNA: TGTGCCAGCAGCTTAGGGGGCGCCGCTAACTATGGCTACACCTTC. Translation: CASSLGGAANYGYTF.

Points on this clone: Because the CDR3's place on the DNA is in doubt, the DNA is left out and the CDR3 is given as listed by TCRdb. This rearrangement joins TRBV28 to TRBJ2-7; TRBD2, the D gene given by the table, was not confirmed from the DNA. The V gene's germline CDR1 is MDHEN and CDR2 SYDVKM. The CDR3 is 19 residues long, counting both termini. Here the CDR3 reads CASSLSLRASGEPSYEQYF.

The V gene is TRBV28, the J gene TRBJ1-6; 7 bases map to TRBD1. Germline-derived CDR1 and CDR2 are MDHEN and SYDVKM. The trim removed 6 bases at V and 3 bases at J, leaving 8 bases unmatched. This CDR3 spans 16 amino acids. The CDR3 DNA is TGTGCCAGCAGAACAGACAGGGTTGGCTATAATTCACCCCTCCACTTT. This sequence encodes CASRTDRVGYNSPLHF.

This rearrangement joins TRBV9 to TRBJ1-2; D is possibly TRBD1 (5 bases). The germline V and J ends were trimmed by 3 bases and 7 bases, with 13 bases remaining between them. Germline CDR1 is SGDLS and CDR2 is YYNGEE. The CDR3 covers 13 residues. The CDR3 DNA reads TGTGCCAGCAGCGAGGGCCAGGGCGGTGGCTACACCTTC. Its protein product is CASSEGQGGGYTF.

The V gene is TRBV11-2, the J gene TRBJ2-7, with 10 bases fitting TRBD1. This CDR3 is built from 15 residues. V shed 5 bases, J shed 0 bases, and the junction held 4 bases outside the gene matches. Germline CDR1 reads SGHAT; CDR2 reads FQNNGV. CDR3 in DNA: TGTGCCAGCAGCCCGCGGGACAGGGGCTCCTACGAGCAGTACTTC. Amino acids: CASSPRDRGSYEQYF.

The chain is built from TRBV14 and TRBJ1-6; 8 nucleotides match TRBD1. In germline, CDR1 is SGHDN, CDR2 FVKESK. The CDR3 has 15 residues. Trimming cost V 1 base and J 10 bases; bases outside gene matches: 6. The CDR3 reads CASSQGQGSTSPLHF. The CDR3 DNA follows: TGTGCCAGCAGCCAAGGACAGGGGAGTACATCACCCCTCCACTTT.

This chain links TRBV11-2 with TRBJ2-7, with D possibly matching TRBD2 (6 bases). Trimming stripped 4 bases from V and 3 bases from J, with 13 bases between. CDR1 and CDR2 from the germline V gene are SGHAT and FQNNGV. The CDR3 runs 14 residues. The chain's CDR3 is CASSSPGLNYEQYF. In DNA form, the CDR3 reads TGTGCCAGCAGCTCTCCCGGACTAAACTACGAGCAGTACTTC.

This clone was seen a handful of times. V is TRBV5-1 and J is TRBJ1-6; the match to TRBD1 covers 7 bases. V trimming: 0 bases; J trimming: 9 bases; junction bases outside the gene matches: 9. The CDR3 is 16 amino acids. The germline V gene encodes CDR1 SGHRS and CDR2 YFSETQ. CDR3: CASSLGLTGSGSPLHF. The CDR3 DNA reads as TGCGCCAGCAGCTTGGGATTGACAGGGAGTGGTTCACCCCTCCACTTT.

J is TRBJ1-1 and V is TRBV18; 8 bases line up with TRBD1. Per germline, CDR1 KGHSH and CDR2 LQKENI. V trimming: 7 bases; J trimming: 5 bases; junction bases outside the gene matches: 6. This CDR3 spans 13 amino acids. CDR3 region: CASLRQGTTEAFF. In DNA form, the CDR3 reads TGTGCCAGCTTAAGACAGGGGACTACTGAAGCTTTCTTT.

The gene calls are TRBV4-1 and TRBJ2-3; perhaps TRBD1 as D (5 bases). V was clipped by 2 bases and J by 5 bases, with 11 bases between them. From germline, CDR1 is MGHRA and CDR2 YSYEKL. This CDR3 contains 14 residues. This chain's CDR3 is CASSQSGFRDTQYF. DNA for the CDR3: TGCGCCAGCAGCCAATCAGGGTTCAGAGATACGCAGTATTTT.

V gene TRBV11-2 combines with J gene TRBJ2-3; D may be TRBD2 (6 bases). Germline lookup yields CDR1 SGHAT and CDR2 FQNNGV. Trimming removed 4 bases from V and 3 bases from J, with 14 bases in between. The CDR3 is 15 amino acids. DNA of the CDR3: TGTGCCAGCAGCTCCCCCCTGGGAGGAACAGATACGCAGTATTTT. Translating gives CASSSPLGGTDTQYF.

The chain uses TRBV27 and TRBJ2-7, with 9 bases matching TRBD1. The length of the CDR3 is 14 residues. The J segment lost 6 bases and the V segment lost 2 bases, leaving 5 bases of the junction unmatched. The germline CDR1 and CDR2 sequences are MNHEY and SMNVEV (reference sequence). The CDR3 spells CASSLQGQGPEQYF. CDR3 DNA sequence: TGTGCCAGCAGTTTACAGGGACAGGGACCCGAGCAGTACTTC.

The genes are TRBV7-2 and TRBJ1-5, with D unclear. CDR3 size: 13 residues. Germline CDR1 is SGHTA and CDR2 is FQGNSA. The V end lost 5 bases, the J end lost 2 bases, and 7 bases lay between the germline ends. The chain's CDR3 is CASSTQGNQPQHF. CDR3 bases: TGTGCCAGCAGCACCCAGGGCAATCAGCCCCAGCATTTT. The complete variable domain, with remaining parts taken from reference TRBV7-2 and TRBJ1-5, reads GAGVSQSPSNKVTEKGKDVELRCDPISGHTALYWYRQSLGQGLEFLIYFQGNSAPDKSGLPSDRFSAERTGGSVSTLTIQRTQQEDSAVYLCASSTQGNQPQHFGDGTRLSIL.

The rearrangement links TRBV27 to TRBJ2-7, with TRBD1 as a possible D gene (6 bases). Trimming took 4 bases from V and 4 from J, leaving 11 bases between them. Germline CDR1 and CDR2: MNHEY and SMNVEV (reference sequence). The CDR3 consists of 13 residues. The CDR3 is CASSSNQGYEQYF. CDR3 sequence (DNA): TGTGCCAGCAGTTCTAACCAGGGGTACGAGCAGTACTTC.

The chain combines TRBV18 with TRBJ2-3; 7 bases are a match to TRBD1. Trimming at V came to 1 base and at J to 5 bases, leaving 3 bases not matched to a gene. The CDR3 is made up of 14 amino acids. Per the germline V gene, CDR1 is KGHSH and CDR2 is LQKENI. CDR3 in amino acids: CASSPRDRQDTQYF. In DNA form, the CDR3 reads TGTGCCAGCTCACCACGGGACAGACAAGATACGCAGTATTTT.

The chain joins TRBV21-1 to TRBJ1-1; TRBD1 is taken as the D call from the table, unchecked against the DNA. TRBV21-1 is labeled a pseudogene. The CDR3 loop spans 15 amino acids. The CDR3 is CASSKDGQNNTEAFF. The CDR3 bases are TGTGCCAGCAGCAAAGATGGACAGAACAACACTGAAGCTTTCTTT.

The rearrangement joins TRBV4-1 to TRBJ2-3; 7 positions match TRBD2. This CDR3 comprises 14 residues. Germline V CDR1 and CDR2: MGHRA, YSYEKL. The V segment lost 0 bases and the J segment 6 bases; nucleotides outside the gene matches: 3. The CDR3 DNA reads as TGCGCCAGCAGCCAAGACCCTAGCGGTGATACGCAGTATTTT. Its translation is CASSQDPSGDTQYF.

This clone has just one count. The genes are TRBV5-6 and TRBJ2-3, with D unresolved. Trimming pared 0 bases from V and 6 bases from J, leaving 11 bases between. Germline CDR1 reads SGHDT; CDR2 reads YYEEEE. The CDR3 is 14 amino acids. In DNA form, the CDR3 reads TGTGCCAGCAGCTTGGTTCGTCCCCAGGATACGCAGTATTTT. Translating gives CASSLVRPQDTQYF.

The rearrangement links TRBV11-1 to TRBJ1-2; D may be TRBD1 (5 bases). CDR1 and CDR2 from the germline V gene are SGHAT and FQDESV (reference sequence). The length of the CDR3 is 13 residues. Trimming removed 3 bases from V and 8 bases from J, with 13 bases in between. CDR3 coding DNA: TGTGCCAGCAGCTTGATGGGACTTTGGGGCTACACCTTC. This translates into CASSLMGLWGYTF.

This sequence joins TRBV19 and TRBJ2-1; D is possibly TRBD1 (7 bases). V was pared by 6 bases and J by 2 bases, with 11 bases between. The germline V gene encodes CDR1 LNHDA and CDR2 SQIVND (reference sequence). The CDR3 length is 14 residues. CDR3 DNA: TGTGCCAGTAGGCAGGGGGGCGCCTACAATGAGCAGTTCTTC. It translates to CASRQGGAYNEQFF.